This T cell receptor beta chain was recorded in a study of blood T cell repertoires in COVID-19. Across the study: Samples representing acute and convalescent COVID-19 were sourced from the United States, Italy and Spain. PBMCs, B-cell-depleted T cells, or T cells were the source of the cDNA or gDNA that made up the material.

This clone came up once. In the original analysis: The authors estimated nucleated cell counts from reference gene primer amplification. Some clones are missing from TCRdb's copy, which holds only in-frame ones; the method was immunoSEQ multiplex PCR. V, J and clone size reflect that table, while D and trimming were determined from the DNA. The table lists roughly 130,000 clones, less than 85% of them singletons. Germline lookup yields CDR1 SGHKS and CDR2 YYEKEE (reference sequence). The CDR3 has 15 amino acids. V was shortened by 0 bases and J by 1 base, with 10 bases between the two germline ends. The chain carries TRBV5-5 and TRBJ1-2; no definite D call. The specimen sequenced was peripheral blood. This TCR came from an older woman with acute or convalescent COVID-19. The DNA for the CDR3 is TGTGCCAGCAGCTTGGCCGTTACAGTTAACTATGGCTACACCTTC. The encoded protein is CASSLAVTVNYGYTF.